This record looks at one TCR beta chain sequence and its context. What it binds is not known. This record belongs to a study of graft-versus-host responses after intestinal transplantation. V gave up 0 bases and J gave up 3 bases; unmatched junction bases: 7. CDR3 size: 17 residues. Germline CDR1 is LNHDA and CDR2 is SQIVND (reference sequence). Produced via immunoSEQ multiplex PCR; TCRdb's table is partial and in-frame only. The sample records 80,000 to 95,000 clones, about 93% being singletons. Sequenced material: unstimulated CD8+ T cells sorted from spleen or lymph node cells, taken before intestinal transplant. This clonotype originated in a human donor who received an intestinal transplant. The rearrangement uses TRBV19 and TRBJ2-3; TRBD1 matches 9 bases. In nucleotides, the CDR3 is TGTGCCAGTAGTATAGATCGCACAGGGGGCATAACAGATACGCAGTATTTT. Translating gives CASSIDRTGGITDTQYF.